This section outlines one T cell receptor beta chain sequence together with its context. The antigen is unknown. This record comes from a study of CD8 T cells in Susac syndrome. V dropped 0 bases and J dropped 8; count of bases not matched to a gene: 6. From germline, CDR1 is SQVTM and CDR2 ANQGSEA. The CDR3 contains 14 residues. Reverse transcription of about 0.45 to 1 ug RNA used random hexamers. Amplification of TCR beta CDR3 spanned 54 Vbeta and 13 Jbeta via immunoSEQ multiplex PCR. TCRdb fed the immunoSEQ multiplex PCR reads into MiXCR, producing one record per CDR3 protein. Of hundreds of thousands of distinct CDR3 sequences in the sample, approximately 90% were seen once. Study conclusions and caveats: Acknowledgment was made by the study that its TCR sequencing and HLA analysis involved a relatively small number of individuals.

This TCR came from a human donor with multiple sclerosis. Sequenced sample: CD8+ T cells from PBMCs. The chain links TRBV29-1 to TRBJ2-1; 8 bases match TRBD2. The CDR3 sequence is CSVEEGGRIDEQFF. CDR3 DNA sequence: TGCAGCGTTGAAGAGGGCGGGAGGATAGATGAGCAGTTCTTC.